These 2 T cell receptor beta chains originate from one sample sequenced in a study of blood T cell repertoires in COVID-19. The table came from immunoSEQ multiplex PCR; TCRdb's copy has only in-frame clones and leaves some out. This table holds roughly 200,000 clones, 85% to 90% found once. Sequencing input: PBMCs or T cells enriched from blood (not recorded which). The receptors shown here come from a middle-aged man who had recovered from COVID-19.

The chain has TRBV28 and TRBJ2-7; 7 positions agree with TRBD2. The V segment lost 5 bases and the J segment 0 bases; nucleotides outside the gene matches: 4. The germline V gene encodes CDR1 MDHEN and CDR2 SYDVKM. The CDR3 runs 14 residues. The CDR3 DNA reads TGTGCCAGCAGTAAAGCGGGGCCCTCCTACGAGCAGTACTTC. This translates into CASSKAGPSYEQYF.

This chain connects TRBV4-2 to TRBJ2-7; D gene ambiguous. Trimming removed 0 bases from V and 7 bases from J, with 16 bases in between. Germline loops: CDR1 LGHNA, CDR2 YNFKEQ. This CDR3 is 15 amino acids long. CDR3: CASSQEIDPHGEQYF. CDR3 DNA sequence: TGTGCCAGCAGCCAAGAGATAGATCCCCACGGGGAGCAGTACTTC.